This T cell receptor beta chain was identified during a study of cytomegalovirus exposure and HLA in healthy donors. Study in general: One earlier analysis, a look at 200 million or so T cells, found roughly 120 million unique TCR beta sequences.

As to this clone: Its specificity is unknown.

The germline V gene encodes CDR1 MNHEY and CDR2 SVGAGI. The V segment lost 2 bases and the J segment 1 base; nucleotides outside the gene matches: 2. This CDR3 spans 15 amino acids. General study findings and limits: 16,951 TCR beta sequences were associated with HLA alleles at 0.05 false discovery rate in a later analysis. Cytomegalovirus-associated TCR beta chains were listed, numbering approximately 150.

PCR was performed using 60 Vbeta and 13 Jbeta primers. TCRdb's copy holds only in-frame clones and misses some; the assay was immunoSEQ multiplex PCR. Of approximately 110,000 clones listed, around 80% are singletons. Material: PBMCs. The sequence came from a woman in her 30s in good health and CMV-seronegative. This sequence joins TRBV6-5 and TRBJ2-7, with 10 bases lining up with TRBD1. The DNA of the CDR3 is TGTGCCAGCAGTTACGACAGGGGGCTATCCTACGAGCAGTACTTC. Amino acid sequence: CASSYDRGLSYEQYF.